Reported below is one T cell receptor (beta chain). No antigen is known for it. The data were produced by immunoSEQ multiplex PCR, yet TCRdb's version contains in-frame clones alone and is incomplete. The sample has roughly 130,000 clones, around 90% seen once; the top ten hold under 9.5%. This CDR3 is built from 14 residues. The germline V gene has CDR1 MNHEY and CDR2 SVGEGT. Trimming left V 6 bases short and J 1 base short, with 10 bases between. The data were taken from a study of T cell responses to AZD1222 COVID-19 vaccine. Study at large: The analysis combined second doses at about 4 or about 12 weeks. Findings and caveats of the study: At study baseline, merely about 6 AZD1222 recipients were seropositive.

The rearrangement uses TRBV6-2 or TRBV6-3 and TRBJ1-3, with D hard to call. This specimen consisted of peripheral blood, obtained on day 0 of AZD1222 vaccination. This clonotype was obtained from an adult in good health. The CDR3, as DNA: TGTGCCAGCAGCCCCTTGGGATCTGGAAACACCATATATTTT. This translates into CASSPLGSGNTIYF.